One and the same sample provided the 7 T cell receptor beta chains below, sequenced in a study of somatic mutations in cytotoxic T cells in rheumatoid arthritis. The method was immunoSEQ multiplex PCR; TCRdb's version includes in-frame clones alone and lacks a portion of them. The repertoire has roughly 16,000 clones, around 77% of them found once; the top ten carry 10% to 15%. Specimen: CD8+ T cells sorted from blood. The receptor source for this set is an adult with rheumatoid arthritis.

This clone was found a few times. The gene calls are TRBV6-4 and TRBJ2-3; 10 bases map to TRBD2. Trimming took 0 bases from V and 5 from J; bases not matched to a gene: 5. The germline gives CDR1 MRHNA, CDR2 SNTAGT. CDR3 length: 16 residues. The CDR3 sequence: CASSDSPASGGDTQYF. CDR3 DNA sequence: TGTGCCAGCAGTGACTCGCCGGCTAGCGGGGGAGATACGCAGTATTTT.

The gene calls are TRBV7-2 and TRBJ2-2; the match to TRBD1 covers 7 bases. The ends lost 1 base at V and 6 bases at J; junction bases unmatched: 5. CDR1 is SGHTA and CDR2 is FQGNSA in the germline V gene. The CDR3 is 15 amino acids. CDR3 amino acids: CASSLGQGNPGELFF. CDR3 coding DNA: TGTGCCAGCAGCTTAGGACAGGGAAATCCCGGGGAGCTGTTTTTT. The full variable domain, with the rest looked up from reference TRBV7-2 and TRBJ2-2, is GAGVSQSPSNKVTEKGKDVELRCDPISGHTALYWYRQSLGQGLEFLIYFQGNSAPDKSGLPSDRFSAERTGGSVSTLTIQRTQQEDSAVYLCASSLGQGNPGELFFGEGSRLTVL.

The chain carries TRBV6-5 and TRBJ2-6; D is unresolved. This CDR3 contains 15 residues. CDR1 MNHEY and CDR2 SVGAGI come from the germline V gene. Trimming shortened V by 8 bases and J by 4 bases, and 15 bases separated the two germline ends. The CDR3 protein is CASHPRSMGANVLTF. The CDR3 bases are TGTGCCAGCCACCCACGGTCAATGGGGGCCAACGTCCTGACTTTC.

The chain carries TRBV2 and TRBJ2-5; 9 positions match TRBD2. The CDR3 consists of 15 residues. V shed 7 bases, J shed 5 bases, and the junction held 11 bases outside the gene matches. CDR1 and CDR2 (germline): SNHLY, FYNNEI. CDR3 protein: CASNPGGGAMETQYF. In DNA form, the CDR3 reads TGTGCCAGCAACCCGGGCGGGGGGGCCATGGAGACCCAGTACTTC.

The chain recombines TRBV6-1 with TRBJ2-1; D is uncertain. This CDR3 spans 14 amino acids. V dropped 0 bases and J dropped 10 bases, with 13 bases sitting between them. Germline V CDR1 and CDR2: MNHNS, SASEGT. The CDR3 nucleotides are TGTGCCAGCAGTGAAGCGGCTAGGCCCCTAGAGCAGTTCTTC. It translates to CASSEAARPLEQFF.

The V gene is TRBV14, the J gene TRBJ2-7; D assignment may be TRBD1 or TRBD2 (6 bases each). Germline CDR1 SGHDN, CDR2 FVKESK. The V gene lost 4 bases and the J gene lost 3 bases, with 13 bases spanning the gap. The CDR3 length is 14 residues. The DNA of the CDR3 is TGTGCCAGCAGCCGGGCAGGGGAGGACTACGAGCAGTACTTC. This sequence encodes CASSRAGEDYEQYF.

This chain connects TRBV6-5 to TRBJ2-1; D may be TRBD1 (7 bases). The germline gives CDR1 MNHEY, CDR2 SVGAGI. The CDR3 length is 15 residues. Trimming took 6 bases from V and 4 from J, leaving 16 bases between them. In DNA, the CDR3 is TGTGCCAGCAGCCCTCCAGGGGGGTATTACAATGAGCAGTTCTTC. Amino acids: CASSPPGGYYNEQFF.